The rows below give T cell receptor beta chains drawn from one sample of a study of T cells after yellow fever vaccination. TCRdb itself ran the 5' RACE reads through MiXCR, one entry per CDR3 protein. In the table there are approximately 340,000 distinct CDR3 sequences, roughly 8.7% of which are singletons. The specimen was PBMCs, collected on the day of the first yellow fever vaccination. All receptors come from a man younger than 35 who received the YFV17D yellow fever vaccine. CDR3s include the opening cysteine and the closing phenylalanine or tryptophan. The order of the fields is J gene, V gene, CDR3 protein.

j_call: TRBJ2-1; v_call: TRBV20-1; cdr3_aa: CSARDVLSSGDIPSYNEQFF
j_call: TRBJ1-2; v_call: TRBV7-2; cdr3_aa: CASSSGVGYGYTF
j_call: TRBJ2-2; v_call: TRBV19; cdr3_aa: CASSIQGVEPGELFF
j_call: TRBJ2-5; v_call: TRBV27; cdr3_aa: CASRLQGGETQYF
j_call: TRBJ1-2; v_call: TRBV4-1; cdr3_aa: CASSQEGVHGYTF
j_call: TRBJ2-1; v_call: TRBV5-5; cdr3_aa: CASSPTRRNEQFF
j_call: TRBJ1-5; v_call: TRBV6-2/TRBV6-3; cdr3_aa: CASSYRGFNRDRVNHQPQHF
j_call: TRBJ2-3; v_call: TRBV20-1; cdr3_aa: CSARETYSTDTQYF
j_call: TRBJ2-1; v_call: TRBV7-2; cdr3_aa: CASSSTSGGVEQFF
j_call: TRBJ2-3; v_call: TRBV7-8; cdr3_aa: CASSYRRLAGGMDTQYF
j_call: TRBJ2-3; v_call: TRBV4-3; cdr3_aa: CASSAHPRPPDTQYF
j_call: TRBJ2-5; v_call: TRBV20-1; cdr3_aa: CSARDSRGAETQYF
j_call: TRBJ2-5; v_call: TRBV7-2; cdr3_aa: CASSQGGEETQYF
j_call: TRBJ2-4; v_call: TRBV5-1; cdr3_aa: CASSLGQNLAKNIQYF
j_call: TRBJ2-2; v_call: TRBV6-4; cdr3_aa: CASSQGQLTGELFF
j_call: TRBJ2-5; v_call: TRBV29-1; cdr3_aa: CSVDERDRGLLKETQYF
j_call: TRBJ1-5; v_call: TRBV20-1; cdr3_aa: CSLARGHQNQPQHF
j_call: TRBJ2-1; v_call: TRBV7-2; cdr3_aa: CASSPLRQGYNEQFF
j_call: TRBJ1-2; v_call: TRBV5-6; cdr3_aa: CASSLAEGQGYTF
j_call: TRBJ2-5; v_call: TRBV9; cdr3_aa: CASSVVAGPQETQYF
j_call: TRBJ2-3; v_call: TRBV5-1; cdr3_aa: CASSFGTSGGTDTQYF
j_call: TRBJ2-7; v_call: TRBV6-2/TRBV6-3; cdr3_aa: CASSYLGPQQYF
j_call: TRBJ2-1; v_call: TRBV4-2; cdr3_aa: CASRQGASYNEQFF
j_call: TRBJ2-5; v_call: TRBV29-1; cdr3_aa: CSVEDYLTPGTQYF
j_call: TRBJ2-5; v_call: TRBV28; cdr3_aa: CASSSRREGAQETQYF
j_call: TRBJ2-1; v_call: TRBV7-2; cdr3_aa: CASSRSGEQFF
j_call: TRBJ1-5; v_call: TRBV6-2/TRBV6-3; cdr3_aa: CASSYYGGNQPQHF
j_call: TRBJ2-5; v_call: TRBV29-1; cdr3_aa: CSVEDPRETQYF
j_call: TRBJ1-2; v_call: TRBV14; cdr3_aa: CASRSGLEGYGYTF
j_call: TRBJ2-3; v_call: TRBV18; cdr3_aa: CASSPGTSGAVADTQYF
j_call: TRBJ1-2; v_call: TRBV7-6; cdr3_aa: CASSLIPGSYTF
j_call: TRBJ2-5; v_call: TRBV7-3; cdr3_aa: CASSPTGGEKETQYF
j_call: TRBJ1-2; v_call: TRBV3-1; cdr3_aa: CASSQGQPTIYGYTF
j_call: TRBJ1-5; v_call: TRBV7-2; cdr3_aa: CASSAQPDQPQHF
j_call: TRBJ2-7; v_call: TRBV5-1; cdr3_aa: CASSTGTASDEQYF
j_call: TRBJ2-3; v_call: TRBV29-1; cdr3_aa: CSVARSMDSIYSDTQYF
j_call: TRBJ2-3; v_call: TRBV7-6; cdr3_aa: CASSQLAGAPETSTDTQYF
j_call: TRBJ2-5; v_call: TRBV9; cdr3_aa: CASSVGVGGETQYF
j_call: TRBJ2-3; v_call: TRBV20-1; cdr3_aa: CSARERTDTQYF